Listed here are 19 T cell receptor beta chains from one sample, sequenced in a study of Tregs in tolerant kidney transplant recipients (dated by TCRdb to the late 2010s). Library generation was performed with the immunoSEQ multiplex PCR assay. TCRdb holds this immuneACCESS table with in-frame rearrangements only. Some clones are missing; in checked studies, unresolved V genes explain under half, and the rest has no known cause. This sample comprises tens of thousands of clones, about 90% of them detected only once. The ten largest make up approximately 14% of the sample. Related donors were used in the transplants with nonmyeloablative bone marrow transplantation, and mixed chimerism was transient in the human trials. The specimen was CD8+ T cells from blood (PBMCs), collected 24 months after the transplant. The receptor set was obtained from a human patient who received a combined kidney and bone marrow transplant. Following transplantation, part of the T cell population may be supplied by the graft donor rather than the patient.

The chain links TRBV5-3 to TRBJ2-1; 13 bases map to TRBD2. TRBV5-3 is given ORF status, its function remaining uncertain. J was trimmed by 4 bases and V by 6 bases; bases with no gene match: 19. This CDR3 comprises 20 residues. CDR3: CARNPGKTSGRIFGYNEQFF. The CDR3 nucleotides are TGTGCCAGAAACCCGGGTAAGACTAGCGGGAGGATCTTTGGTTACAATGAGCAGTTCTTC.

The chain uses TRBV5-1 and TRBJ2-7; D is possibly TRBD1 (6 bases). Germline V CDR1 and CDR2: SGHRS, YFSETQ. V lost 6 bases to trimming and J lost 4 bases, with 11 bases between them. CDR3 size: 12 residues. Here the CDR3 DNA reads TGCGCCAGCATGAGTCAGGGGTACGAGCAGTACTTC. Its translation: CASMSQGYEQYF.

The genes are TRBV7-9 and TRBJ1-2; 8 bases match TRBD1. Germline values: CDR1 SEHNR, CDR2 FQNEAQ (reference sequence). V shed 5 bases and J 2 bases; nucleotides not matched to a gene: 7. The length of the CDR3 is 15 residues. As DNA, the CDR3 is TGTGCCAGCAGCGCAGTAGGACAGGGCAACTATGGCTACACCTTC. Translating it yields CASSAVGQGNYGYTF.

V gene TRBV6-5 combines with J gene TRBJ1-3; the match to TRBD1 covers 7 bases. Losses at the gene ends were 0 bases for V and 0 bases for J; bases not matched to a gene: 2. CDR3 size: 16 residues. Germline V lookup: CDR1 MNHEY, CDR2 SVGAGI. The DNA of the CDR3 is TGTGCCAGCAGTTACTCGGGACAGAACTCTGGAAACACCATATATTTT. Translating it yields CASSYSGQNSGNTIYF.

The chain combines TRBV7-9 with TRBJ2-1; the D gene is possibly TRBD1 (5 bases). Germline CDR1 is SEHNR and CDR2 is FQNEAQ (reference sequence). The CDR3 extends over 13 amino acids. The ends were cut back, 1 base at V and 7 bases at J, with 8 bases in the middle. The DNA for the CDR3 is TGTGCCAGCAGCTTAGGGGGCTGGAATGAGCAGTTCTTC. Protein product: CASSLGGWNEQFF.

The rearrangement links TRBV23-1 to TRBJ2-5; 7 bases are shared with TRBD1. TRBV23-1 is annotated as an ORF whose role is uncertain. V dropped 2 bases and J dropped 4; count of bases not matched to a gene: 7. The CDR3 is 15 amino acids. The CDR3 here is CASSQPPDRLETQYF. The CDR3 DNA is TGCGCCAGCAGTCAACCCCCGGACAGGCTAGAGACCCAGTACTTC.

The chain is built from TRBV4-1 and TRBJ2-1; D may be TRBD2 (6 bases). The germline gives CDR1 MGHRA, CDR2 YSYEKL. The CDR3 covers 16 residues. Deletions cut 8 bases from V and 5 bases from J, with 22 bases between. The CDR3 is CASHPLLAGGHNEQFF. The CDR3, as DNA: TGCGCCAGCCACCCCCTGTTAGCCGGAGGGCACAATGAGCAGTTCTTC.

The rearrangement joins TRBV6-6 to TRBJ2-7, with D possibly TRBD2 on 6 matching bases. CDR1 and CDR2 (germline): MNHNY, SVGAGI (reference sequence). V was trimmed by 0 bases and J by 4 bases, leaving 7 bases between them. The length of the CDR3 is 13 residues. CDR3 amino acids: CASSYSRDYEQYF. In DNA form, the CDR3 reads TGTGCCAGCAGTTACTCGCGGGATTACGAGCAGTACTTC.

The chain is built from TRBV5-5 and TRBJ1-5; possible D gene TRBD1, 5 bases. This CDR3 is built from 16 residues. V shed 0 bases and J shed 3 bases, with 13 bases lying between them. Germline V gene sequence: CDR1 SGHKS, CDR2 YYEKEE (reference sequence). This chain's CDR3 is CASSLGAGPTNQPQHF. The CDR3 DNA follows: TGTGCCAGCAGCTTGGGGGCAGGGCCCACCAATCAGCCCCAGCATTTT.

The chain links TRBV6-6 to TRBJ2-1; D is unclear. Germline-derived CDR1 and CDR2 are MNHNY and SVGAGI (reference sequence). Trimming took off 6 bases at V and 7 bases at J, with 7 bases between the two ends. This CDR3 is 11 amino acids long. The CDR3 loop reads CASSLTNEQFF. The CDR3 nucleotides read TGTGCCAGCAGCCTCACTAATGAGCAGTTCTTC.

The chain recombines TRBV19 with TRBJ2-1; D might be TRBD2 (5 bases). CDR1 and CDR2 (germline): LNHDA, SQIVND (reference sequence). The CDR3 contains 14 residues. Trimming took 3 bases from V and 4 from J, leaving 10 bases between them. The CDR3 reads CASSMSSEYNEQFF. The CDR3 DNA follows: TGTGCCAGTAGTATGAGTAGCGAGTACAATGAGCAGTTCTTC.

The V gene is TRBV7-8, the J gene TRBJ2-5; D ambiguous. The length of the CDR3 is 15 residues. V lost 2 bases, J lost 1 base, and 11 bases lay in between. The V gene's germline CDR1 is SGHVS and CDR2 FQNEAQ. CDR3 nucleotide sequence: TGTGCCAGCAGCTTACCAGTAAACACCCAAGAGACCCAGTACTTC. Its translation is CASSLPVNTQETQYF.

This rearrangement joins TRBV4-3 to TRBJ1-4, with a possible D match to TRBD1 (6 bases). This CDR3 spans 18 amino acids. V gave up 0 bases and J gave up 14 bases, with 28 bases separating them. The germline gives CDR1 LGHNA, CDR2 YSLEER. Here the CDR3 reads CASSQDRGAARGSANLFF. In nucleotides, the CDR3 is TGCGCCAGCAGCCAAGATCGGGGGGCGGCCAGAGGTTCTGCAAACCTGTTTTTT.

The CDR3 is CASSQVLGAPGGQFF. The CDR3 bases are TGTGCCAGCAGCCAAGTCTTAGGGGCGCCCGGGGGGCAGTTCTTC. The chain joins TRBV4-2 to TRBJ2-1; TRBD2 is a possible D gene (6 bases). V was pared by 1 base and J by 12 bases, with 19 bases between. The CDR3 loop spans 15 amino acids. Germline assignment: CDR1 LGHNA and CDR2 YNFKEQ.

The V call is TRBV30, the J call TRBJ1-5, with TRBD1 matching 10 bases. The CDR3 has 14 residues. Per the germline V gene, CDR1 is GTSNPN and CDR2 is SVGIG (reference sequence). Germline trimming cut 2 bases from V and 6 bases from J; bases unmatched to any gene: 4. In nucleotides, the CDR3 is TGTGCCTGGAGTCCGGGACAGGGGAGTCAGCCCCAGCATTTT. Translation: CAWSPGQGSQPQHF.

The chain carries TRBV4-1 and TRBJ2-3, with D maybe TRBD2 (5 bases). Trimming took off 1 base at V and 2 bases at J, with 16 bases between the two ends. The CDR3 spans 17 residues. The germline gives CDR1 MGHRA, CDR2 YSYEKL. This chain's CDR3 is CASSQVLPGLYTDTQYF. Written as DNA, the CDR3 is TGCGCCAGCAGCCAAGTTCTTCCAGGACTGTACACAGATACGCAGTATTTT.

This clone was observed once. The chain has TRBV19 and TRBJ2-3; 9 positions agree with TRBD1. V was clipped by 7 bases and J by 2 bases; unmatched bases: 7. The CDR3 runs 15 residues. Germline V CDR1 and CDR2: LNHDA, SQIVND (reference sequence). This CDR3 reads CASTPGTGITDTQYF. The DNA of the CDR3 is TGTGCCAGTACCCCCGGGACAGGGATCACAGATACGCAGTATTTT.

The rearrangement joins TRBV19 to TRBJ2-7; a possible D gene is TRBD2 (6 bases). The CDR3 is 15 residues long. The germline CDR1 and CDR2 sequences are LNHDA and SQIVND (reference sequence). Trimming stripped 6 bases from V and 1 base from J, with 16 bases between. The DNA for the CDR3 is TGTGCCAGTAGCGTTAGCGGTAAAACTTCCTACGAGCAGTACTTC. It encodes CASSVSGKTSYEQYF.

As DNA, the CDR3 is TGCGCCAGCAGCCAAACAGCGGGAGTCACCTACGAGCAGTACTTC. This gives the protein CASSQTAGVTYEQYF. V gene TRBV4-3 combines with J gene TRBJ2-7, with 8 bases that match TRBD2. V lost 2 bases and J lost 2; bases outside the gene matches: 5. Germline values: CDR1 LGHNA, CDR2 YSLEER. The CDR3 contains 15 residues.